These 8 T cell receptor beta chains were sequenced from one sample in a study of vaccination effects on CD4 cells after COVID-19. The antigens these receptors bind are not known. Sequencing in the ViraFEST assay came after antigen-specific CD4+ T cells had been expanded with viral peptide pools, which were used to stimulate PBMC. The culture ran for approximately 10 days, and then CD4+ T cells were isolated. Each person got two doses of an mRNA SARS-CoV-2 vaccine, BNT162b2 or mRNA-1273. Sequencing used immunoSEQ multiplex PCR; TCRdb keeps in-frame clones, though not all of them. The sample records 50,000 to 65,000 clones, 73% being singletons. This sample comprised CD4+ T cells from PBMCs cultured with HCoV-229E spike peptides, obtained after COVID-19 vaccination. All receptors come from a human donor who received a COVID-19 vaccine.

V usage is TRBV12-3 or TRBV12-4 and J usage is TRBJ1-2; perhaps TRBD1 as D (5 bases). The CDR3 consists of 11 residues. V lost 4 bases and J lost 7, with 7 bases in between. This CDR3 is CASSSRAGYTF. The CDR3 coding sequence is TGTGCCAGCAGTTCCAGGGCTGGCTACACCTTC.

The chain recombines TRBV9 with TRBJ1-2; a possible D gene is TRBD1 (5 bases). V gave up 0 bases and J gave up 0 bases, with 6 bases separating them. Per germline, CDR1 SGDLS and CDR2 YYNGEE. This CDR3 is built from 14 residues. The CDR3 DNA reads as TGTGCCAGCAGCGTAGGGACATCTAACTATGGCTACACCTTC. It yields the protein CASSVGTSNYGYTF.

This chain links TRBV6-5 with TRBJ2-7, with D perhaps TRBD1 (5 bases). Trimming left V 5 bases short and J 3 bases short, with 11 bases between. Germline V CDR1 and CDR2: MNHEY, SVGAGI. This CDR3 comprises 13 residues. CDR3 sequence reads: CASSRAGNYEQYV. In DNA, the CDR3 is TGTGCCAGCAGTCGGGCAGGGAACTACGAGCAGTACGTC.

The chain combines TRBV5-6 with TRBJ1-5; 8 bases map to TRBD1. This CDR3 comprises 16 residues. The V gene end was trimmed by 1 base and the J gene end by 3 bases; junction bases not matched to a gene: 6. Per germline, CDR1 SGHDT and CDR2 YYEEEE. The CDR3 nucleotides read TGTGCCAGCAGCTTGTGGCAGGGGGCACCCAATCAGCCCCAGCATTTT. Encoded protein: CASSLWQGAPNQPQHF.

V is TRBV19 and J is TRBJ2-2; the D call may be TRBD1 or TRBD2 (6 bases each). The CDR3 spans 16 residues. Germline V gives CDR1 LNHDA, CDR2 SQIVND (reference sequence). The germline V and J ends were trimmed by 4 bases and 2 bases, with 14 bases remaining between them. CDR3: CASSNGGGLNTGELFF. Written as DNA, the CDR3 is TGTGCCAGTAGTAATGGTGGGGGGCTAAACACCGGGGAGCTGTTTTTT.

The CDR3 loop reads CASSPIPGTGGSGNTIYF. Here the CDR3 DNA reads TGCGCCAGCAGCCCGATACCCGGGACAGGGGGCTCTGGAAACACCATATATTTT. The chain uses TRBV5-1 and TRBJ1-3; 11 bases match TRBD1. CDR3 length: 18 amino acids. CDR1 and CDR2 (germline): SGHRS, YFSETQ. V gave up 4 bases and J gave up 0 bases; unmatched junction bases: 9.

This clone was detected a few times. The chain joins TRBV27 to TRBJ1-6; D is possibly TRBD1 (5 bases). V dropped 6 bases and J dropped 1 base, with 13 bases sitting between them. Germline assignment: CDR1 MNHEY and CDR2 SMNVEV (reference sequence). The CDR3 length is 16 residues. In nucleotides, the CDR3 is TGTGCCAGCAGATCTACCAGGGAATCCTATAATTCACCCCTCCACTTT. Translating gives CASRSTRESYNSPLHF.

This clone came up a few times. The V and J genes are TRBV30 and TRBJ1-6, with a weak D call TRBD1 (5 bases). V lost 3 bases, J lost 6 bases, and 9 bases lay in between. The CDR3 has 13 residues. Germline loops: CDR1 GTSNPN, CDR2 SVGIG (reference sequence). In DNA, the CDR3 is TGTGCCTGGAGAAGGGACTTTAATTCACCCCTCCACTTT. This encodes CAWRRDFNSPLHF.